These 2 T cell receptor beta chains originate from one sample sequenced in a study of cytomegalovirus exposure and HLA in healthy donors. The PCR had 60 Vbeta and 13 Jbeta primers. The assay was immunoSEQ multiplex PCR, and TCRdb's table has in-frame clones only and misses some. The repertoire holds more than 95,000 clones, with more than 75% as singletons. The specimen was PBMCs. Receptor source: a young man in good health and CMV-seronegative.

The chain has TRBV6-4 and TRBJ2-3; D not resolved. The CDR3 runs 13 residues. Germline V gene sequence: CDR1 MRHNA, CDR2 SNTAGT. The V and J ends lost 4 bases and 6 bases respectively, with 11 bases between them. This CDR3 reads CASSAASRDTQYF. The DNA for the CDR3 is TGTGCCAGCAGTGCGGCTAGTCGGGATACGCAGTATTTT.

The DNA for the CDR3 is TGCGCCAGCAGCTTGTCCGGGGGCTACGAGCAGTACTTC. Amino acids: CASSLSGGYEQYF. The V call is TRBV5-1, the J call TRBJ2-7, with a possible D match to TRBD2 (6 bases). Per germline, CDR1 SGHRS and CDR2 YFSETQ. V lost 1 base and J 3 bases, leaving 8 bases between the germline ends. The CDR3 covers 13 residues.